This T cell receptor (beta chain) was recorded in a study of T cells in localized non-small cell lung cancer. TCRdb's copy holds only in-frame clones and misses some; the assay was immunoSEQ multiplex PCR. The repertoire holds roughly 30,000 clones, with roughly 86% as singletons. Study-wide findings and caveats: Among the top 100 tumor clones, a median about 59 appeared in adjacent lung.

This clone has a handful of counts. Its antigen remains unidentified. This CDR3 is built from 15 residues. V was trimmed by 1 base and J by 4 bases, leaving 13 bases between them. The germline V gene encodes CDR1 SGHVS and CDR2 FNYEAQ. Sequences were derived from peripheral blood, sampled before any cancer treatment. The source of this sequence is a woman aged 35 to 70 with stage I lung adenocarcinoma. V is TRBV7-6 and J is TRBJ2-5; the D call may be TRBD1 or TRBD2 (5 bases each). The CDR3 spells CASSLGGTSRETQYF. The CDR3 nucleotides read TGTGCCAGCAGCTTAGGGGGGACCTCGAGAGAGACCCAGTACTTC.